The TCR beta chain described here comes from a study of T cell changes during pregnancy in multiple sclerosis. The germline V gene has CDR1 SGHRS and CDR2 YFSETQ. The CDR3 has 19 amino acids. Trimming at V came to 4 bases and at J to 3 bases, leaving 13 bases not matched to a gene. Data came from immunoSEQ multiplex PCR; TCRdb stores just in-frame clones and leaves some out. The sample holds some 120,000 clones, 80% to 95% seen once. The chain uses TRBV5-1 and TRBJ2-2, with 12 bases that match TRBD1. This TCR came from a female donor with multiple sclerosis, enrolled in a pregnancy study. The material sequenced was peripheral blood, taken in the third trimester of pregnancy. The CDR3 bases are TGCGCCAGCAGCCCAAACGCGGGACAGGGGGCTTTTGACACCGGGGAGCTGTTTTTT. Its protein is CASSPNAGQGAFDTGELFF. The whole variable domain, filled in from reference TRBV5-1 and TRBJ2-2, reads KAGVTQTPRYLIKTRGQQVTLSCSPISGHRSVSWYQQTPGQGLQFLFEYFSETQRNKGNFPGRFSGRQFSNSRSEMNVSTLELGDSALYLCASSPNAGQGAFDTGELFFGEGSRLTVL.